The T cell receptor beta chain described here comes from a study of T cell responses to AZD1222 COVID-19 vaccine. Study results and caveats: Scientists sampled the repertoires only once the peak T cell response had passed. At 160-218 and 743-854, vaccine-associated CD4 TCRs were dominant, and they spanned spike. Only six people who got AZD1222 tested seropositive at baseline.

About this clone: Its antigen is unknown.

The assay was immunoSEQ multiplex PCR, and TCRdb's table has in-frame clones only and misses some. The sample comprises around 100,000 clones, about nine tenths of which are singletons, and roughly 1.8% rests with the top ten. The germline V gene has CDR1 SQVTM and CDR2 ANQGSEA. The CDR3 covers 12 residues. The V gene lost 4 bases and the J gene lost 3 bases, with 9 bases spanning the gap. The origin of this receptor is an adult in good health. This specimen consisted of peripheral blood, obtained on day 0 of AZD1222 vaccination. V is TRBV29-1 and J is TRBJ1-2, with a weak D call TRBD1 (6 bases). CDR3 in amino acids: CSVVNRDYGYTF. The CDR3 DNA sequence: TGCAGCGTTGTAAACAGGGACTATGGCTACACCTTC.